Below, one T cell receptor beta chain is given with its context. Its cognate antigen is unknown. The sample originates from a study of CD8 T cells in ankylosing spondylitis. The study, taken as a whole, reports: Characteristic, it appeared, of ankylosing spondylitis blood was a TCR beta motif of roughly eight highly homologous variants. Clones that were linked to disease were CD8+ and were relatively rare in peripheral blood.

TCRdb re-called the 5' RACE reads with MiXCR, one entry per CDR3 protein. The profile covers 750,000 to 850,000 distinct CDR3 sequences, with 10% to 15% appearing a single time and roughly 0.51% taken by the ten largest. The germline CDR1 and CDR2 sequences are DFQATT and SNEGSKA (reference sequence). The CDR3 has 15 amino acids. V was trimmed by 0 bases and J by 2 bases, leaving 10 bases between them. The chain links TRBV20-1 to TRBJ1-4, with D uncertain. Material for sequencing was blood, either unsorted or a sorted T cell fraction (not recorded which). The clonotype was recovered from a male donor with ankylosing spondylitis. Here the CDR3 reads CSARDRVITNEKLFF. The CDR3 coding sequence is TGCAGTGCTAGAGATCGGGTGATCACTAATGAAAAACTGTTTTTT.